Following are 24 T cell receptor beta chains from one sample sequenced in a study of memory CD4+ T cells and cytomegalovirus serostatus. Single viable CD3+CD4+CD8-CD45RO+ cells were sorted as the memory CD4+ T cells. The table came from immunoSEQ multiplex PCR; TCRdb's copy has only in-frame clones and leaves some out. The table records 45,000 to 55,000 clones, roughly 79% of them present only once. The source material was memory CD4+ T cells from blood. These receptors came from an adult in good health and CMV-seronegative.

The CDR3 sequence: CASSLRSNTEAFF. The CDR3, as DNA: TGTGCCAGCAGCTTAAGGTCGAACACTGAAGCTTTCTTT. The rearrangement joins TRBV11-2 to TRBJ1-1; D call uncertain. Trimming left V 2 bases short and J 1 base short, with 5 bases between. Germline lookup yields CDR1 SGHAT and CDR2 FQNNGV. The CDR3 spans 13 residues.

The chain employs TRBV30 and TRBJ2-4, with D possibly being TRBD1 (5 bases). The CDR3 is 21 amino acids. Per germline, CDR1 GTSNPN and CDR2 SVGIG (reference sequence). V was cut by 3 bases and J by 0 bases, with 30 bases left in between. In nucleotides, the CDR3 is TGTGCCTGGAGAGTAATAGGGGTACCCTTATATCGCCATATAGCCAAAAACATTCAGTACTTC. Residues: CAWRVIGVPLYRHIAKNIQYF.

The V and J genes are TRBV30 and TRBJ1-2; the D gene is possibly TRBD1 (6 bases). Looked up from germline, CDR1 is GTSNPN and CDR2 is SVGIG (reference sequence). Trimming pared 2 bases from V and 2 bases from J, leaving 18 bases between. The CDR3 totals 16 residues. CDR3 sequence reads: CAWSTVRTAPNYGYTF. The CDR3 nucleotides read TGTGCCTGGAGTACCGTTCGGACAGCCCCCAACTATGGCTACACCTTC.

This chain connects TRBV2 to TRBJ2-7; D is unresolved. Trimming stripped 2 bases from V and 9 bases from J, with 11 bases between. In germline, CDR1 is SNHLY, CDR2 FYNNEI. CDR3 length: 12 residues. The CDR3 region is CASSESGHPQYF. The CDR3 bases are TGTGCCAGCAGTGAAAGTGGTCACCCGCAGTACTTC.

CDR3 region: CASGTYKGDGYTF. CDR3 DNA: TGTGCCAGCGGTACTTACAAGGGGGACGGCTACACCTTC. The chain recombines TRBV7-2 with TRBJ1-2; D might be TRBD1 (6 bases). The V end lost 8 bases, the J end lost 8 bases, and 18 bases lay between the germline ends. The CDR3 has 13 amino acids. Looked up from germline, CDR1 is SGHTA and CDR2 is FQGNSA.

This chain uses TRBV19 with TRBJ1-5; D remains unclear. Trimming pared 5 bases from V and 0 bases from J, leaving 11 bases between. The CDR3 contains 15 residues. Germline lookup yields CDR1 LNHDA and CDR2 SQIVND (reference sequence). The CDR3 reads CASSYRFNSNQPQHF. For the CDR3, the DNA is TGTGCCAGTAGTTACCGCTTTAATAGCAATCAGCCCCAGCATTTT.

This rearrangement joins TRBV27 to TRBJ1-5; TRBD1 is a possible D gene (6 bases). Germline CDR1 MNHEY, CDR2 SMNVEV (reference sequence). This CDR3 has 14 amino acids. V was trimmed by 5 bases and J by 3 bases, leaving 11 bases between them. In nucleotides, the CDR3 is TGTGCCAGCAGTAGGGCAGGGGACAATCAGCCCCAGCATTTT. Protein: CASSRAGDNQPQHF.

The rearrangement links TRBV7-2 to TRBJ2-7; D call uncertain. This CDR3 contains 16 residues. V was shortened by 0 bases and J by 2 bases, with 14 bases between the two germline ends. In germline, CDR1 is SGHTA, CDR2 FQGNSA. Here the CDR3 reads CASSLAVGLVTYEQYF. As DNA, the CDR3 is TGTGCCAGCAGCTTAGCTGTAGGGCTTGTGACCTACGAGCAGTACTTC.

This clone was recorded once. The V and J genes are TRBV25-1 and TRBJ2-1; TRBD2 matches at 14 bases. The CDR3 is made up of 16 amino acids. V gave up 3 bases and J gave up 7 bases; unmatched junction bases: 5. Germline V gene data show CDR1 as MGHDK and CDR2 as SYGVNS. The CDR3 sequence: CASSDPGTSGRNEQFF. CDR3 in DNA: TGTGCCAGCAGTGATCCCGGGACTAGCGGGAGAAATGAGCAGTTCTTC.

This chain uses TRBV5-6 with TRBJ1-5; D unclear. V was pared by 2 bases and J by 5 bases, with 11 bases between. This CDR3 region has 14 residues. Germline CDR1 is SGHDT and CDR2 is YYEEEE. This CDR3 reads CASSFGSADQPQHF. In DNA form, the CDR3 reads TGTGCCAGCAGCTTCGGATCCGCCGATCAGCCCCAGCATTTT.

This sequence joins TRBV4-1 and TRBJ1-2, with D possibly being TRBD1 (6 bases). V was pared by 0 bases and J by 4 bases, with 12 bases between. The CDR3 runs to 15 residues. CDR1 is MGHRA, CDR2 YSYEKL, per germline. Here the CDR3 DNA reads TGCGCCAGCAGCCAAGAGGGGGGCTGGAGCTATGGCTACACCTTC. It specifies CASSQEGGWSYGYTF.

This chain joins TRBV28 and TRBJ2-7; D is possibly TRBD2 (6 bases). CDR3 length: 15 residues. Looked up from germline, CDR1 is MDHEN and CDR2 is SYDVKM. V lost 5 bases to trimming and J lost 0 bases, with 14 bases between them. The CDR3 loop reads CASSSPAGTSYEQYF. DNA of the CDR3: TGTGCCAGCAGTAGCCCGGCGGGAACCTCCTACGAGCAGTACTTC.

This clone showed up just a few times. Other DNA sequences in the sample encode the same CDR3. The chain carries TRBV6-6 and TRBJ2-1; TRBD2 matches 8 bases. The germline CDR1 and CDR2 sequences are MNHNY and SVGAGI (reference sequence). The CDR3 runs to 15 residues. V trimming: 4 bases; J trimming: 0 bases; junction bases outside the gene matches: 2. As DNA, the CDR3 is TGTGCCAGCAGTTTACTAGCGGACTCCTACAATGAGCAGTTCTTC. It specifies CASSLLADSYNEQFF.

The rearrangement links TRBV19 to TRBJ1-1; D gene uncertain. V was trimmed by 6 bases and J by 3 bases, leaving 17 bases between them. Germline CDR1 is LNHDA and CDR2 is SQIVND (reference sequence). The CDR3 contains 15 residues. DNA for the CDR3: TGTGCCAGTAGCCCACGGCGGGGAGGGTACACTGAAGCTTTCTTT. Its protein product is CASSPRRGGYTEAFF.

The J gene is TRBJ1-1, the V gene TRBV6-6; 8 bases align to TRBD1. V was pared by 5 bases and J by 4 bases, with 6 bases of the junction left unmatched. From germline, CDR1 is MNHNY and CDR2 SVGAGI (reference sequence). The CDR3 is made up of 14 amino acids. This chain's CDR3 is CASSASQGATEAFF. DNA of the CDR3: TGTGCCAGCAGTGCGTCTCAGGGGGCCACTGAAGCTTTCTTT.

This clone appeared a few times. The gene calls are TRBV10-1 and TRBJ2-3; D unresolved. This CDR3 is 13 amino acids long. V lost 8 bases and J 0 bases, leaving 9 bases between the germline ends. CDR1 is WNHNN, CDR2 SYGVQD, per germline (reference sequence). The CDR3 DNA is TGCGCCAGCGGGGTAACTAGCACAGATACGCAGTATTTT. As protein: CASGVTSTDTQYF.

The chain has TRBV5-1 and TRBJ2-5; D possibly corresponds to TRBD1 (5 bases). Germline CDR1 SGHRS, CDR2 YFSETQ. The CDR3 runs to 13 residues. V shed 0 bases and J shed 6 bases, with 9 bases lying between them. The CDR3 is CASSLEGVQTQYF. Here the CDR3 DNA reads TGCGCCAGCAGCTTGGAAGGGGTCCAGACCCAGTACTTC.

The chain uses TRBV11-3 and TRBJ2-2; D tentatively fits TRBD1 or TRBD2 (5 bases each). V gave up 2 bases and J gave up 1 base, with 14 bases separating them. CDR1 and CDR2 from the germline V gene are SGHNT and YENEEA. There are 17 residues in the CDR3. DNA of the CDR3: TGTGCCAGCAGCTTATCCGTCGGGGCAGGGAACACCGGGGAGCTGTTTTTT. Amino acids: CASSLSVGAGNTGELFF. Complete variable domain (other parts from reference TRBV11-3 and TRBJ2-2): EAGVVQSPRYKIIEKKQPVAFWCNPISGHNTLYWYLQNLGQGPELLIRYENEEAVDDSQLPKDRFSAERLKGVDSTLKIQPAELGDSAVYLCASSLSVGAGNTGELFFGEGSRLTVL.

Written as DNA, the CDR3 is TGTGCCAGCAGTTTATCAATGCCGGGAGGGGGCCTTAACTATGGCTACACCTTC. Its translation is CASSLSMPGGGLNYGYTF. The rearrangement links TRBV27 to TRBJ1-2, with 7 bases aligning to TRBD1. J gave up 1 base and V 0 bases, and 11 bases lay outside the gene matches. The CDR3 length is 18 residues. Germline V gives CDR1 MNHEY, CDR2 SMNVEV (reference sequence).

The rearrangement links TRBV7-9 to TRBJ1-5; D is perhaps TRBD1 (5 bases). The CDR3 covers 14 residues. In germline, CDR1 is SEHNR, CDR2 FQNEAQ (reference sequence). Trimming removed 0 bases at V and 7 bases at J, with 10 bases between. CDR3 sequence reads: CASSLAWGDQPQHF. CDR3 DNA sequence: TGTGCCAGCAGCTTAGCGTGGGGGGACCAGCCCCAGCATTTT.

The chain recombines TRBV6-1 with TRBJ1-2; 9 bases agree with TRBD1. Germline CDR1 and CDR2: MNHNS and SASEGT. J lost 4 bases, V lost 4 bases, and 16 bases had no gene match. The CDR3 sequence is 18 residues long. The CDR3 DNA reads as TGTGCCAGCAGTGGCCCCCGGGACAGGGCCATCGACCGCTATGGCTACACCTTC. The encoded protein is CASSGPRDRAIDRYGYTF.

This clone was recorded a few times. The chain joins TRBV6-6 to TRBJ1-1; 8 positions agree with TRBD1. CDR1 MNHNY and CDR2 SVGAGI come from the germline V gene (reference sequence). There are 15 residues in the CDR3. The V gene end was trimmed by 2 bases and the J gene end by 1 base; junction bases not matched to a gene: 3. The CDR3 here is CASSYGGQGNTEAFF. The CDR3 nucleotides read TGTGCCAGCAGTTACGGCGGACAGGGGAACACTGAAGCTTTCTTT.

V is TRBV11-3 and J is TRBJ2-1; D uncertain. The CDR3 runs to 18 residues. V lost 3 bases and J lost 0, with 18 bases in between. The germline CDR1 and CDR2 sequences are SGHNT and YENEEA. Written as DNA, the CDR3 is TGTGCCAGCAGCTTGAGCCGGATGGGGAAGAGCTCCTACAATGAGCAGTTCTTC. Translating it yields CASSLSRMGKSSYNEQFF.

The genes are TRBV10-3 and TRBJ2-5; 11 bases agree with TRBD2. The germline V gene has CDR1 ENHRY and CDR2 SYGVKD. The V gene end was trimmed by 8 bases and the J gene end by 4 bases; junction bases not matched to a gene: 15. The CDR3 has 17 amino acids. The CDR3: CAIGAVVIAGGRETQYF. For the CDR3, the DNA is TGTGCCATCGGGGCAGTCGTGATAGCGGGGGGGCGAGAGACCCAGTACTTC.